This note documents a single TCR beta chain sequence. Assay: immunoSEQ multiplex PCR; the TCRdb copy retains only in-frame clones and omits some. The table lists under 20,000 clones, about 80% of them singletons. The data are from a study of blood T cell dynamics during melanoma immunotherapy. Study overall: Patients with metastatic melanoma got pembrolizumab or nivolumab-ipilimumab as first-line care.

Time point meaning: pre-treatment baseline. The receptor comes from a human donor with melanoma. The input for sequencing was blood, taken from a patient treated with checkpoint blockade.

The CDR3 here is CASSQVWTLEIAGGPPDTQYF. The CDR3 DNA sequence: TGCGCCAGCAGCCAAGTATGGACCTTAGAGATAGCGGGAGGCCCTCCGGATACGCAGTATTTT. This chain joins TRBV4-3 and TRBJ2-3, with 10 bases identical to TRBD2. The CDR3 has 21 amino acids. Unmatched junction bases numbered 22, after V lost 1 base and J lost 6 bases. Looked up from germline, CDR1 is LGHNA and CDR2 is YSLEER.